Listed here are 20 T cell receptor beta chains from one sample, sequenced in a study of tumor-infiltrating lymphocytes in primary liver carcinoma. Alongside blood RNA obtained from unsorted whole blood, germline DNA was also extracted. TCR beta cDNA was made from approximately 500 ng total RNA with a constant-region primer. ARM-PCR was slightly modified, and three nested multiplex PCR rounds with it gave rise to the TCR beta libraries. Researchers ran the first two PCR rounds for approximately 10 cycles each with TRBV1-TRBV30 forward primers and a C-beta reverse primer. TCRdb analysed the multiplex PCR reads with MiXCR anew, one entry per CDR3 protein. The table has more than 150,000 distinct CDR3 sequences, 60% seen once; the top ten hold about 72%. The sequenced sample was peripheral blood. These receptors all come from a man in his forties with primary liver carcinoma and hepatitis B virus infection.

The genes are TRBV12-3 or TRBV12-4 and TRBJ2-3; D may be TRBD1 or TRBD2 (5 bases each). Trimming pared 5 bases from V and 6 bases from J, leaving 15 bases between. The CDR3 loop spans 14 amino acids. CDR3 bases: TGTGCCAGCAGTCTAACTATCGGGGCGGATACGCAGTATTTT. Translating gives CASSLTIGADTQYF.

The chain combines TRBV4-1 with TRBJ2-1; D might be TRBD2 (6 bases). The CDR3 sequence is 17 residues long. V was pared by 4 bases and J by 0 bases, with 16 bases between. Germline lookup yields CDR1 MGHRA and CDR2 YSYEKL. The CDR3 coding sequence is TGCGCCAGCAGCCTTCGCTGGCTAGCGTTCTCCTACAATGAGCAGTTCTTC. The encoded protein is CASSLRWLAFSYNEQFF.

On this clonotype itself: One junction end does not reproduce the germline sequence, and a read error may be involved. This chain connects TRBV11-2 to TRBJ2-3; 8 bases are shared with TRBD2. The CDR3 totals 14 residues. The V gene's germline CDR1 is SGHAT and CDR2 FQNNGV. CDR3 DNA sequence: TGTGCCAGCAAGCCAGCGGGAGCTGTAGATGCGCAGTATTTT. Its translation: CASKPAGAVDAQYF.

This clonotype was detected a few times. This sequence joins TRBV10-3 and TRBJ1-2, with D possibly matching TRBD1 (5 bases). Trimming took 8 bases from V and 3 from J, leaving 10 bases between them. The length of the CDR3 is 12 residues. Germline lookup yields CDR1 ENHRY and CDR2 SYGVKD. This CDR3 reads CAIAGGDYGYTF. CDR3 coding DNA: TGTGCCATCGCCGGAGGGGACTATGGCTACACCTTC.

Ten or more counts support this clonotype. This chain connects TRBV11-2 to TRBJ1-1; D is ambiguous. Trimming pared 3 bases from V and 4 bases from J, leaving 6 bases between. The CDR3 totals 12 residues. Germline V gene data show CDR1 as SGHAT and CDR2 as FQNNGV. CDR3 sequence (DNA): TGTGCCAGCAGCTTGGCAGGCACTGAAGCTTTCTTT. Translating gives CASSLAGTEAFF.

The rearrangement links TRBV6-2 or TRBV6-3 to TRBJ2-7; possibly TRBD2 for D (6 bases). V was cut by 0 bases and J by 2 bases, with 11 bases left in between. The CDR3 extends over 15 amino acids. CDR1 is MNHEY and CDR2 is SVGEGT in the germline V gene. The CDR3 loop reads CASSYSLSGTYEQYF. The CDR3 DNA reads TGTGCCAGCAGTTACTCCCTTAGCGGAACCTACGAGCAGTACTTC.

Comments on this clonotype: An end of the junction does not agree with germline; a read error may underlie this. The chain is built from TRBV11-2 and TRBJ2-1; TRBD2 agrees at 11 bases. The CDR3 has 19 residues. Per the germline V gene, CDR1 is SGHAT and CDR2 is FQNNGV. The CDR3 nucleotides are TGTACCAGCAGCACGACGGGATACCTAGCGGGAGGACCCTATGGTGAGCAGTTCTTC. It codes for CTSSTTGYLAGGPYGEQFF.

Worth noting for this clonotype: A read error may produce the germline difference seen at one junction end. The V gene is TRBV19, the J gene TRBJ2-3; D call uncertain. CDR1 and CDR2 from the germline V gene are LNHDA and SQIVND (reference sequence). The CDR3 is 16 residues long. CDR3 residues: CAGSITGVTGTDTQYF. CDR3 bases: TGTGCCGGTAGTATTACCGGCGTGACTGGCACAGATACGCAGTATTTT.

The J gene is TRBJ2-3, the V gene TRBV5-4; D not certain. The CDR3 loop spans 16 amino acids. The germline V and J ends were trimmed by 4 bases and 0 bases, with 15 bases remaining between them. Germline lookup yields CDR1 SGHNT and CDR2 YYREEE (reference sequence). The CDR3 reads CASSPETIASTDTQYF. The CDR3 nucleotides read TGTGCCAGCAGCCCGGAAACTATAGCTAGCACAGATACGCAGTATTTT.

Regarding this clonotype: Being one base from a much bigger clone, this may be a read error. CDR3 sequence: CSTRQENNGYTF. Written as DNA, the CDR3 is TGCAGCACCCGACAGGAGAACAATGGCTACACCTTC. The V call is TRBV29-1, the J call TRBJ1-2; TRBD1 might be the D (6 bases). The CDR3 loop spans 12 amino acids. Trimming shortened V by 8 bases and J by 6 bases, and 16 bases separated the two germline ends. CDR1 and CDR2 from the germline V gene are SQVTM and ANQGSEA.

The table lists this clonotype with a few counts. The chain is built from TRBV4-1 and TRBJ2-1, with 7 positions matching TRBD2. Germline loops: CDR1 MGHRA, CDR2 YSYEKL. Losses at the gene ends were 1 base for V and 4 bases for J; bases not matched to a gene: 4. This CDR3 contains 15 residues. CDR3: CASSQVREPYNEQFF. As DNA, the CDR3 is TGCGCCAGCAGCCAAGTGCGGGAGCCTTACAATGAGCAGTTCTTC.

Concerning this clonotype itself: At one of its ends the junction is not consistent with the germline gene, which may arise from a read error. CDR3 loop: CVSSQVVGPSGETQYF. In DNA form, the CDR3 reads TGTGTCAGCAGCCAAGTCGTGGGGCCTAGCGGAGAGACCCAGTACTTC. The chain couples TRBV4-2 to TRBJ2-5; 7 positions match TRBD2. This CDR3 is 16 amino acids long. The germline CDR1 and CDR2 sequences are LGHNA and YNFKEQ.

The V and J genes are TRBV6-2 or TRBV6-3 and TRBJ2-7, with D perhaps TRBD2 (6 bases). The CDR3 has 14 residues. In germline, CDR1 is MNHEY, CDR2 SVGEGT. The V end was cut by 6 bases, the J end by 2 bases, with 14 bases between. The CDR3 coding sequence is TGTGCCAGCAGAGGATTGGGGGGACCCTACGAGCAGTACTTC. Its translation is CASRGLGGPYEQYF.

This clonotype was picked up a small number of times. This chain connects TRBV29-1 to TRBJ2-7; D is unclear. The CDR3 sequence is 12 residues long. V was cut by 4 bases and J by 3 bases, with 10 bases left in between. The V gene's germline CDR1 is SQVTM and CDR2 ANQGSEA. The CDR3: CSVVKDGYEQYF. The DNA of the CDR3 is TGCAGCGTTGTAAAAGATGGCTACGAGCAGTACTTC.

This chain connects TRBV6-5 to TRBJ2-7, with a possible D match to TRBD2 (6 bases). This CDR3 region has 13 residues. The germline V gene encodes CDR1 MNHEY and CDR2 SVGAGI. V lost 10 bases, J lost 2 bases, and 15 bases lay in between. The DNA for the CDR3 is TGTGCCACAGCATTGCGGGGTCCCTACGAGCAGTACTTC. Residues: CATALRGPYEQYF.

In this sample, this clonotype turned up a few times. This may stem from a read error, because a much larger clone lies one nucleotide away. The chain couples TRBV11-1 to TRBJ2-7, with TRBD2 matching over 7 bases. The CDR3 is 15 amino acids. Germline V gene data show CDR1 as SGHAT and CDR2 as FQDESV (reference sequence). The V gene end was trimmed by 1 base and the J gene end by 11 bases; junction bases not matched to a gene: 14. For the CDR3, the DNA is TGTGCCAGCAGCTTAGGGGGGGGAGCCGGGGACTCGAAGTACTTC. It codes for CASSLGGGAGDSKYF. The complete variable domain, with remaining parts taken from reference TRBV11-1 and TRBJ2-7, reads EAEVAQSPRYKITEKSQAVAFWCDPISGHATLYWYRQILGQGPELLVQFQDESVVDDSQLPKDRFSAERLKGVDSTLKIQPAELGDSAMYLCASSLGGGAGDSKYFGPGTRLTVT.

The CDR3 spells CASSLETSTQTDMRYF. Written as DNA, the CDR3 is TGTGCCAGCAGCCTCGAGACTAGCACACAAACAGATATGCGGTATTTT. V gene TRBV11-1 combines with J gene TRBJ2-3; 7 bases map to TRBD2. Germline V gives CDR1 SGHAT, CDR2 FQDESV (reference sequence). The CDR3 covers 16 residues. The trim removed 5 bases at V and 14 bases at J, leaving 22 bases unmatched. Full variable domain (rest looked up from reference TRBV11-1 and TRBJ2-3): EAEVAQSPRYKITEKSQAVAFWCDPISGHATLYWYRQILGQGPELLVQFQDESVVDDSQLPKDRFSAERLKGVDSTLKIQPAELGDSAMYLCASSLETSTQTDMRYFGPGTRLTVL.

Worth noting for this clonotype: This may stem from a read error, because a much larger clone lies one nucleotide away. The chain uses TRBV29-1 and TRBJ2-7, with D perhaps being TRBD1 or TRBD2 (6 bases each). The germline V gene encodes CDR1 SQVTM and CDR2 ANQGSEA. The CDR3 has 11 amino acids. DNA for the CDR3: TGCGGCGTCGGAGGGGGAAACGAGCAGTACTTC. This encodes CGVGGGNEQYF.

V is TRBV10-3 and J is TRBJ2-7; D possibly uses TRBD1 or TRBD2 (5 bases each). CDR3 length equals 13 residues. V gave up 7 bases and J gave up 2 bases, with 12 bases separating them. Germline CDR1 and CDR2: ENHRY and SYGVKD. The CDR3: CAIKGTDAYEQYF. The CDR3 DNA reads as TGTGCCATCAAGGGGACGGATGCCTACGAGCAGTACTTC.

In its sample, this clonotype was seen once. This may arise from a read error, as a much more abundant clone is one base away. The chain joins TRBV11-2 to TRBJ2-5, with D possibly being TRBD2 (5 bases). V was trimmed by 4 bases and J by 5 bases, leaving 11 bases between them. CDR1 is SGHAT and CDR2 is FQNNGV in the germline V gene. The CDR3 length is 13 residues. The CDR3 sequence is CASSSLGAETQYF. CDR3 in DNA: TGTGCCAGCAGCTCACTAGGAGCGGAGACCCAGTACTTC. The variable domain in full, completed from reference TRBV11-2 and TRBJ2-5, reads EAGVAQSPRYKIIEKRQSVAFWCNPISGHATLYWYQQILGQGPKLLIQFQNNGVVDDSQLPKDRFSAERLKGVDSTLKIQPAKLEDSAVYLCASSSLGAETQYFGPGTRLLVL.